The 20 T cell receptor beta chains reported below all come from one sample, sequenced in a study of blood T cell repertoires in COVID-19 (dated by TCRdb to 2020 to 2021). The library came from the immunoSEQ multiplex PCR assay. Not all clones reach the TCRdb copy of this immuneACCESS table, which keeps in-frame sequences only. Checked studies attribute under half of the gap to unresolved V genes and leave the rest unexplained. Across this sample there are a few hundred thousand clones, with around 91% seen only once. 2.1% of the sample is in the top ten clones. Sequenced input: peripheral blood. These receptors all stem from a woman aged 60-75 years with COVID-19, enrolled during active disease.

J is TRBJ1-5 and V is TRBV4-2, with D maybe TRBD1 (6 bases). This CDR3 spans 20 amino acids. Germline values: CDR1 LGHNA, CDR2 YNFKEQ. Deletions cut 0 bases from V and 1 base from J, with 22 bases between. DNA of the CDR3: TGTGCCAGCAGCCAAGAATCGGTGGCAGGGGAAGTTTTGAGCAATCAGCCCCAGCATTTT. This encodes CASSQESVAGEVLSNQPQHF.

The rearrangement joins TRBV6-5 to TRBJ1-2; a possible D gene is TRBD1 (5 bases). There are 13 residues in the CDR3. V was cut by 6 bases and J by 6 bases, with 14 bases left in between. Germline V gives CDR1 MNHEY, CDR2 SVGAGI. DNA for the CDR3: TGTGCCAGCAGCCCACCAGGGAGGCATGGCTACACCTTC. This sequence encodes CASSPPGRHGYTF.

V usage is TRBV25-1 and J usage is TRBJ1-3; possibly TRBD1 for D (5 bases). The V end was cut by 2 bases, the J end by 0 bases, with 8 bases between. The V gene's germline CDR1 is MGHDK and CDR2 SYGVNS. The CDR3 consists of 15 residues. The chain's CDR3 is CASSEGQGSGNTIYF. The CDR3 DNA is TGTGCCAGCAGTGAAGGGCAGGGCTCTGGAAACACCATATATTTT.

The CDR3 protein is CASRSLLSRVNQPQHF. The CDR3 DNA reads TGCGCCAGCAGGAGCCTACTGTCGAGGGTCAATCAGCCCCAGCATTTT. The chain carries TRBV4-1 and TRBJ1-5; no clear D gene. V was shortened by 6 bases and J by 3 bases, with 18 bases between the two germline ends. The CDR3 extends over 16 amino acids. Germline V gene data show CDR1 as MGHRA and CDR2 as YSYEKL.

CDR3 loop: CASRYGTPKRYEQYF. Written as DNA, the CDR3 is TGTGCCAGCAGGTACGGGACACCAAAACGATACGAGCAGTACTTC. The rearrangement uses TRBV3-1 (or the pseudogene TRBV3-2) and TRBJ2-7, with D maybe TRBD1 (6 bases). V lost 6 bases, J lost 4 bases, and 19 bases lay in between. The germline CDR1 and CDR2 sequences are LGHDT and YNNKEL (reference sequence). The CDR3 consists of 15 residues.

This chain joins TRBV7-8 and TRBJ1-1; D is ambiguous. This CDR3 is built from 14 residues. Germline assignment: CDR1 SGHVS and CDR2 FQNEAQ. With 5 bases removed from V and 2 bases from J, the gap between germline ends came to 12 bases. The CDR3 DNA reads TGTGCCAGCAGCGCTCAGGTTTTAAACACTGAAGCTTTCTTT. It translates to CASSAQVLNTEAFF.

As concerns this clone: The sample has other DNA sequences that encode this CDR3 too. The CDR3 bases are TGTGCCAGCAGCCTCGGGGGAGGCAATCAGCCCCAGCATTTT. Translating it yields CASSLGGGNQPQHF. This chain joins TRBV5-4 and TRBJ1-5, with D possibly TRBD1 on 5 matching bases. CDR1 is SGHNT and CDR2 is YYREEE in the germline V gene (reference sequence). Trimming took 4 bases from V and 2 from J, leaving 10 bases between them. The length of the CDR3 is 14 residues. Complete variable domain (other parts from reference TRBV5-4 and TRBJ1-5): ETGVTQSPTHLIKTRGQQVTLRCSSQSGHNTVSWYQQALGQGPQFIFQYYREEENGRGNFPPRFSGLQFPNYSSELNVNALELDDSALYLCASSLGGGNQPQHFGDGTRLSIL.

J is TRBJ1-3 and V is TRBV10-3; 8 nucleotides agree with TRBD1. The CDR3 covers 15 residues. The J segment lost 3 bases and the V segment lost 6 bases, leaving 7 bases of the junction unmatched. Germline CDR1 ENHRY, CDR2 SYGVKD. CDR3 nucleotide sequence: TGTGCCATCAGAGGACAGGGATTGATTGGAAACACCATATATTTT. Translated: CAIRGQGLIGNTIYF.

The chain joins TRBV7-2 to TRBJ2-3; TRBD2 matches at 13 bases. Trimming at V came to 0 bases and at J to 4 bases, leaving 4 bases not matched to a gene. Germline CDR1 reads SGHTA; CDR2 reads FQGNSA. The CDR3 runs 17 residues. The chain's CDR3 is CASSLASTSGGSDTQYF. Written as DNA, the CDR3 is TGTGCCAGCAGCTTAGCGTCGACTAGCGGGGGGTCAGATACGCAGTATTTT.

This chain uses TRBV5-1 with TRBJ2-7, with D maybe TRBD1 (5 bases). V lost 4 bases and J lost 0, with 17 bases in between. CDR3 length equals 16 residues. Germline V CDR1 and CDR2: SGHRS, YFSETQ. DNA of the CDR3: TGCGCCAGCAGCCAAGACAGTTATCAACCCTCCTACGAGCAGTACTTC. Amino acid sequence: CASSQDSYQPSYEQYF.

V and J are TRBV5-6 and TRBJ2-2; no clear D. There are 16 residues in the CDR3. Trimming left V 0 bases short and J 1 base short, with 10 bases between. Germline V gives CDR1 SGHDT, CDR2 YYEEEE. This CDR3 reads CASSLDAAQNTGELFF. The CDR3 DNA reads as TGTGCCAGCAGCTTGGACGCCGCGCAGAACACCGGGGAGCTGTTTTTT.

CDR3 protein: CASSQDVLGAYEQYF. The CDR3, as DNA: TGCGCCAGCAGCCAAGACGTCCTAGGGGCCTACGAGCAGTACTTC. This sequence joins TRBV4-3 and TRBJ2-7, with TRBD1 as a possible D gene (5 bases). V lost 0 bases and J lost 2, with 11 bases in between. Looked up from germline, CDR1 is LGHNA and CDR2 is YSLEER. This CDR3 region has 15 residues.

This clone was detected a few times. V usage is TRBV6-2 or TRBV6-3 and J usage is TRBJ1-5, with 7 bases that match TRBD1. From germline, CDR1 is MNHEY and CDR2 SVGEGT. This CDR3 is built from 15 residues. V was pared by 4 bases and J by 2 bases, with 5 bases of the junction left unmatched. This CDR3 reads CASSLQGFGNQPQHF. The CDR3 DNA reads as TGTGCCAGCAGTTTACAGGGGTTTGGCAATCAGCCCCAGCATTTT.

This clone has more than one count but fewer than ten. The chain is built from TRBV2 and TRBJ1-1; no reliable D call. Trimming removed 3 bases at V and 5 bases at J, with 10 bases between. CDR3 length equals 13 residues. Per the germline V gene, CDR1 is SNHLY and CDR2 is FYNNEI. DNA of the CDR3: TGTGCCAGCAGTGACACGGTAGCGACTGAAGCTTTCTTT. This gives the protein CASSDTVATEAFF.

V usage is TRBV19 and J usage is TRBJ1-6; no reliable D call. CDR1 is LNHDA, CDR2 SQIVND, per germline (reference sequence). The CDR3 sequence is 10 residues long. Trimming took 9 bases from V and 9 from J, leaving 6 bases between them. The CDR3 DNA reads as TGTGCCAGGGACTTTTCACCCCTCCACTTT. Encoded protein: CARDFSPLHF.

This clone was detected once. This chain joins TRBV11-2 and TRBJ1-2; 10 nucleotides line up with TRBD1. CDR3 length: 16 residues. Germline V gene data show CDR1 as SGHAT and CDR2 as FQNNGV. Trimming cost V 4 bases and J 3 bases; bases outside gene matches: 8. The CDR3 region has the DNA TGTGCCAGCAGCTCCCTGACAGGGGGCCTCGACTATGGCTACACCTTC. Its translation is CASSSLTGGLDYGYTF.

This chain links TRBV2 with TRBJ2-1; maybe TRBD2 (6 bases). The CDR3 consists of 13 residues. Germline loops: CDR1 SNHLY, CDR2 FYNNEI. Trimming removed 11 bases at V and 12 bases at J, with 23 bases between. The CDR3 nucleotides are TGTGCCGATAGGGGTAGCGGCCCGACGTGGCAGTTCTTC. It translates to CADRGSGPTWQFF.

The chain links TRBV30 to TRBJ2-3, with D maybe TRBD1 (5 bases). CDR3 length equals 14 residues. V was clipped by 2 bases and J by 4 bases, with 13 bases between them. Germline V gives CDR1 GTSNPN, CDR2 SVGIG (reference sequence). The CDR3 loop is CAWSIRGAPDTQYF. In DNA, the CDR3 is TGTGCCTGGAGTATTAGGGGCGCCCCAGATACGCAGTATTTT.

V and J are TRBV5-1 and TRBJ1-3; 7 nucleotides align to TRBD1. CDR1 and CDR2 from the germline V gene are SGHRS and YFSETQ. Losses at the gene ends were 2 bases for V and 1 base for J; bases not matched to a gene: 6. The CDR3 loop spans 16 amino acids. DNA for the CDR3: TGCGCCAGCAGCTTAGAGGGGGCGCTTTCTGGAAACACCATATATTTT. This codes for CASSLEGALSGNTIYF.

The J gene is TRBJ1-3, the V gene TRBV6-5; possible D gene TRBD1, 5 bases. This CDR3 has 14 amino acids. Germline V gene lookup returns CDR1 MNHEY and CDR2 SVGAGI. The germline V and J ends were trimmed by 3 bases and 2 bases, with 8 bases remaining between them. This chain's CDR3 is CASSYQGAGNTIYF. The CDR3 nucleotides read TGTGCCAGCAGTTATCAAGGGGCTGGAAACACCATATATTTT.